A single sample is the source of the 6 T cell receptor beta chains below, sequenced in a study of blood T cells in healthy people across ages. A J-beta primer mix and a sample-barcoded 5' primer were used in a second PCR of about 7 to 12 cycles. TCRdb passed the 5' RACE reads through MiXCR, listing each CDR3 protein once. The sample shows 1.5 million to 2 million distinct CDR3 sequences, roughly 52% of them seen only once. Sequenced material: blood. The receptors shown here come from a woman aged 40 to 49 in good health.

This clonotype was seen more than once but under ten times. V usage is TRBV5-1 and J usage is TRBJ2-1, with 8 bases matching TRBD2. CDR3 length: 16 amino acids. Germline V CDR1 and CDR2: SGHRS, YFSETQ. V gave up 0 bases and J gave up 8 bases; unmatched junction bases: 10. The CDR3 region is CASSLALAGPVDEQFF. CDR3 in DNA: TGCGCCAGCAGCTTGGCGTTAGCGGGGCCGGTGGATGAGCAGTTCTTC. The variable domain in full, completed from reference TRBV5-1 and TRBJ2-1, reads KAGVTQTPRYLIKTRGQQVTLSCSPISGHRSVSWYQQTPGQGLQFLFEYFSETQRNKGNFPGRFSGRQFSNSRSEMNVSTLELGDSALYLCASSLALAGPVDEQFFGPGTRLTVL.

This rearrangement joins TRBV5-1 to TRBJ2-7; D call uncertain. There are 14 residues in the CDR3. Germline assignment: CDR1 SGHRS and CDR2 YFSETQ. V was shortened by 7 bases and J by 1 base, with 15 bases between the two germline ends. The DNA for the CDR3 is TGCGCCAGCGATACCCAGATCGAGTCCTACGAGCAGTACTTC. Translated, it gives CASDTQIESYEQYF. Using reference TRBV5-1 and TRBJ2-7 for the parts outside the CDR3, the full variable domain is KAGVTQTPRYLIKTRGQQVTLSCSPISGHRSVSWYQQTPGQGLQFLFEYFSETQRNKGNFPGRFSGRQFSNSRSEMNVSTLELGDSALYLCASDTQIESYEQYFGPGTRLTVT.

The chain carries TRBV21-1 and TRBJ2-5. TRBV21-1 is classified as a pseudogene. The CDR3 has 14 amino acids. DNA of the CDR3: TGTGCCAGCAGCAACGGGCTCTTCCAAGAGACCCAGTACTTC. Amino acid sequence: CASSNGLFQETQYF.

Regarding this clonotype: A much larger clone lies one base from this, so it may be a read error. The chain recombines TRBV7-9 with TRBJ2-5; D is unclear. The CDR3 totals 13 residues. The V end lost 5 bases, the J end lost 0 bases, and 7 bases lay between the germline ends. CDR1 is SEHNR, CDR2 FQNEAQ, per germline (reference sequence). CDR3 in amino acids: CASSAGHQETQYF. CDR3 bases: TGTGCCAGCAGCGCCGGCCACCAAGAGACCCAGTACTTC.

The V and J genes are TRBV7-9 and TRBJ1-2; 8 positions match TRBD1. The CDR3 has 14 amino acids. The germline CDR1 and CDR2 sequences are SEHNR and FQNEAQ (reference sequence). Unmatched junction bases numbered 6, after V lost 3 bases and J lost 6 bases. The CDR3 region has the DNA TGTGCCAGCAGCTTCAATACAGGGGGAAATGGCTACACCTTC. Protein product: CASSFNTGGNGYTF.

The chain is built from TRBV9 and TRBJ1-1; D is ambiguous. Germline assignment: CDR1 SGDLS and CDR2 YYNGEE. The CDR3 covers 13 residues. Trimming took 0 bases from V and 7 from J, leaving 10 bases between them. CDR3 DNA: TGTGCCAGCAGCGTAGATCTACAAAGTGAAGCTTTCTTT. Its protein is CASSVDLQSEAFF.